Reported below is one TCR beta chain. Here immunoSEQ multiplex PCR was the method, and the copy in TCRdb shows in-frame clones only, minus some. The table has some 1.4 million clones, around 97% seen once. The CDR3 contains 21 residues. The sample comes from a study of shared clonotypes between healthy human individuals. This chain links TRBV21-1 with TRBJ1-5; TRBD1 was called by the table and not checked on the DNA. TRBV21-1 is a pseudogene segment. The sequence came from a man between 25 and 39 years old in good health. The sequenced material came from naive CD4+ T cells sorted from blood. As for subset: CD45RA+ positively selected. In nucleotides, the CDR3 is TGTGCCAGCAGCACACAGCCCAGCGAGGAGCAAGGACAGCGCCAAAATCAGCCCCAGCATTTT. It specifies CASSTQPSEEQGQRQNQPQHF.